Sequencing of this TCR beta chain was carried out in a study of radiotherapy plus CTLA-4 blockade in lung cancer. Across the study: Objective responses emerged in around a sixth of patients, and roughly 28% attained disease control.

Alongside CTLA-4 blockade with ipilimumab, patients with chemo-refractory metastatic non-small-cell lung cancer received focal radiation. In its sample, this clone was seen once. This table comes from immunoSEQ multiplex PCR, and its TCRdb copy is limited to in-frame clones, with some not included. The sample holds about 45,000 clones, roughly four fifths seen once. Germline CDR1 and CDR2: SGHDT and YYEEEE. The CDR3 is 13 amino acids. Trimming cost V 4 bases and J 5 bases; bases outside gene matches: 5. This TCR derives from a human donor with non-small cell lung cancer who had stable disease on radiotherapy plus ipilimumab. The sequenced sample was peripheral blood, obtained from a patient treated with radiotherapy plus ipilimumab. This chain joins TRBV5-6 and TRBJ2-5; 7 nucleotides match TRBD1. CDR3 in amino acids: CASSRDRVETQYF. CDR3 sequence (DNA): TGTGCCAGCAGCCGAGACAGGGTGGAGACCCAGTACTTC.